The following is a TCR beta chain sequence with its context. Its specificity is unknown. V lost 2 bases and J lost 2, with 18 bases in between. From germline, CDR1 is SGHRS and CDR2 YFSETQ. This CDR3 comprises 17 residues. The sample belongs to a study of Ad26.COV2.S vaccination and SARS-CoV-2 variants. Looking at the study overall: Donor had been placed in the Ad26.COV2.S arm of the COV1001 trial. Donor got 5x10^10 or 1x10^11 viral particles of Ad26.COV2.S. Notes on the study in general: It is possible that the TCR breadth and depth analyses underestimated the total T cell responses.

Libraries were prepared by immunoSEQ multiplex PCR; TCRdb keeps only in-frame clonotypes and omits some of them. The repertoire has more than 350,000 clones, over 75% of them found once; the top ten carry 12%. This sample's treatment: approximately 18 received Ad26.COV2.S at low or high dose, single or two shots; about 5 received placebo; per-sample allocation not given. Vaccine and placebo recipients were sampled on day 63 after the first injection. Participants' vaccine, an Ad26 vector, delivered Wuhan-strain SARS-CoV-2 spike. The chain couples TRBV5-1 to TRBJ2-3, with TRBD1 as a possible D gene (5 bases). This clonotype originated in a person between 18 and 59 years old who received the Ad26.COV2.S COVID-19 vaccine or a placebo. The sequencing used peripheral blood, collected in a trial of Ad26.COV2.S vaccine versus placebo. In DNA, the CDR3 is TGCGCCAGCAGCTTCCCGACAGAAGGGGATTTCACAGATACGCAGTATTTT. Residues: CASSFPTEGDFTDTQYF.